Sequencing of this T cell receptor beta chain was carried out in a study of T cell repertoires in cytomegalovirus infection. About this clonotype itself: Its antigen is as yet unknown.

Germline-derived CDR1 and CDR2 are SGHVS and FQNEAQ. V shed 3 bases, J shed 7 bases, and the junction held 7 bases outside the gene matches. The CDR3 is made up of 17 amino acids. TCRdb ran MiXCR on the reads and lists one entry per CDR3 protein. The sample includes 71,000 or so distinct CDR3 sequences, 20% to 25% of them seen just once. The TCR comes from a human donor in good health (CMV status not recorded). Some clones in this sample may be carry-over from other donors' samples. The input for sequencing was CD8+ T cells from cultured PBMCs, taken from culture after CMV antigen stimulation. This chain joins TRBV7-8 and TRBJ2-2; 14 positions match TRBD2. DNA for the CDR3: TGTGCCAGCAGCTTCCCCGGGACTAGCGGGGGAGGCGGGGAGCTGTTTTTT. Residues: CASSFPGTSGGGGELFF.